This T cell receptor (beta chain) was sequenced during a study of CD8 T cells in Susac syndrome. Random hexamers served to reverse transcribe roughly 0.45 to 1 ug RNA. The method of amplification for TCR beta CDR3 was immunoSEQ multiplex PCR, covering 54 Vbeta and 13 Jbeta. TCRdb ran MiXCR on the immunoSEQ multiplex PCR reads and lists one entry per CDR3 protein. The table has 400,000 or so distinct CDR3 sequences, around 83% seen once; the top ten hold approximately 0.11%. High-throughput TCR beta sequencing covered peripheral CD8+ and CD4+ T cells. The multiple sclerosis control group comprised treatment-naive patients with stable or active relapsing-remitting disease. Isolation of CD8+ and CD4+ T cells was performed negatively, whereas enrichment of TEMRA cells was done by FACS. The CDR3 has 16 residues. Trimming left V 1 base short and J 1 base short, with 11 bases between. CDR1 and CDR2 (germline): KGHSH, LQKENI.

The J gene is TRBJ2-1, the V gene TRBV18, with D possibly matching TRBD1 (5 bases). This clonotype was obtained from a human donor with multiple sclerosis. The sequencing input was CD8+ T cells from PBMCs. The CDR3 reads CASSPRTAGSYNEQFF. CDR3 bases: TGTGCCAGCTCACCACGGACGGCAGGGTCCTACAATGAGCAGTTCTTC.